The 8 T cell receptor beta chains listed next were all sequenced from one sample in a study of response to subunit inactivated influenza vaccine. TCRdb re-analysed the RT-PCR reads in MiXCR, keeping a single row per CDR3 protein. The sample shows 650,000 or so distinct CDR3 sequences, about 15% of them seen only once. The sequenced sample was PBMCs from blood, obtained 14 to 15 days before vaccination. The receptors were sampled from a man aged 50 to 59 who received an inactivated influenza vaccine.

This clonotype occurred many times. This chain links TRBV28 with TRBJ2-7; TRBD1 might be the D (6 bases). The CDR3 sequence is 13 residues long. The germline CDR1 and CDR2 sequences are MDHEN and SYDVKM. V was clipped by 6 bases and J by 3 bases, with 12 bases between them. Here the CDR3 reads CASRPTGLYEQYF. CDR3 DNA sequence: TGTGCCAGCAGGCCGACAGGACTCTACGAGCAGTACTTC.

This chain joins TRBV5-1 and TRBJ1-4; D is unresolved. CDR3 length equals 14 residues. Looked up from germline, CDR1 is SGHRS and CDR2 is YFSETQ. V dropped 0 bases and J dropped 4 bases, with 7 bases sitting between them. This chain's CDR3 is CASSLERLNEKLFF. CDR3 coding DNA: TGCGCCAGCAGCTTGGAACGGCTTAATGAAAAACTGTTTTTT.

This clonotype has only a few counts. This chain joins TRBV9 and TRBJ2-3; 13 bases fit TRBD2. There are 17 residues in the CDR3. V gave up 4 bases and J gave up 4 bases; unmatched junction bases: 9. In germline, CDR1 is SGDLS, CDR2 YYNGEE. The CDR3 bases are TGTGCCAGCAGCTTCCACCGGACTAGCGGGAGCGCAGATACGCAGTATTTT. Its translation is CASSFHRTSGSADTQYF.

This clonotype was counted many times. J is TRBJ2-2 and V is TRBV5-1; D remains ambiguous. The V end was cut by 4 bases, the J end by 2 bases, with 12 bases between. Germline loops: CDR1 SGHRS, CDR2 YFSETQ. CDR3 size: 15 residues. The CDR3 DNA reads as TGCGCCAGCAGCCCCTATGGGCGAAACACCGGGGAGCTGTTTTTT. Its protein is CASSPYGRNTGELFF. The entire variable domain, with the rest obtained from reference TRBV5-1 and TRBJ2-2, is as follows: KAGVTQTPRYLIKTRGQQVTLSCSPISGHRSVSWYQQTPGQGLQFLFEYFSETQRNKGNFPGRFSGRQFSNSRSEMNVSTLELGDSALYLCASSPYGRNTGELFFGEGSRLTVL.

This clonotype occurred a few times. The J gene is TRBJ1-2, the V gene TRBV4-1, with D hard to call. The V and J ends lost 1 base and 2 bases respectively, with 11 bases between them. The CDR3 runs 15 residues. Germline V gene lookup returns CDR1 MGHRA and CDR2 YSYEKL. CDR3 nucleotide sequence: TGCGCCAGCAGCCAAGGGGAGGGCTGGAACTATGGCTACACCTTC. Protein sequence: CASSQGEGWNYGYTF.

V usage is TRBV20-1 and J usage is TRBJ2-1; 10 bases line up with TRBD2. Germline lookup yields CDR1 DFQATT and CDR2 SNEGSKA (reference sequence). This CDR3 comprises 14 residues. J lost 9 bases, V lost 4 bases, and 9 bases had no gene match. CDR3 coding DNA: TGCAGTGCTACAGCGGGAGGGTTCATGGGTGAGCAGTTCTTC. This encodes CSATAGGFMGEQFF.

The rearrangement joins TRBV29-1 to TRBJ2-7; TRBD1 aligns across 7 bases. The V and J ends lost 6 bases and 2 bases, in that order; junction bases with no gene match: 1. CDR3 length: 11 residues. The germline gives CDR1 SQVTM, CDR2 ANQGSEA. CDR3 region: CSVRGTYEQYF. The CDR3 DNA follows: TGCAGCGTCAGGGGGACCTACGAGCAGTACTTC.

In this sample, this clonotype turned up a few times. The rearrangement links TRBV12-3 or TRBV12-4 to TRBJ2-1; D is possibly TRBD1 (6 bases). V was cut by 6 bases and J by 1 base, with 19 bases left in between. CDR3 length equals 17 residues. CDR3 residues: CASSRLLRTESYNEQFF. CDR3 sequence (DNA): TGTGCCAGCAGCCGACTCCTCCGGACAGAATCCTACAATGAGCAGTTCTTC.